These 9 T cell receptor beta chains were sequenced from one sample in a study of HIV-infected patients and healthy controls. No cell fractionation was done, so the repertoire covers all unsorted peripheral blood T cells. Alpha and beta constant-region primers primed reverse transcription of around 540 ng RNA. Using multiplexing indices, alpha and beta chain libraries were generated apart by chain-specific third strand synthesis. TCRdb fed the 5' RACE reads into MiXCR, producing one record per CDR3 protein. The sample holds about 9,700 distinct CDR3 sequences, less than 10% seen once. Sequencing used blood. The receptor source for this set is an adult in good health.

This clonotype was detected a few times. J is TRBJ1-5 and V is TRBV19; no clear D. From germline, CDR1 is LNHDA and CDR2 SQIVND (reference sequence). The CDR3 is 13 residues long. Between the trimmed V and J ends, which lost 1 base and 7 bases, there was a span of 8 bases. The CDR3 coding sequence is TGTGCCAGTAGTATAGGGGTTTACCAGCCCCAGCATTTT. This codes for CASSIGVYQPQHF.

In this sample, this clonotype is medium-sized. The chain links TRBV7-2 to TRBJ2-3; D possibly matches TRBD1 or TRBD2 (5 bases each). The CDR3 runs to 15 residues. Germline V lookup: CDR1 SGHTA, CDR2 FQGNSA. V was pared by 5 bases and J by 8 bases, with 20 bases between. Written as DNA, the CDR3 is TGTGCCAGCAGCCCTAGGACTGGGGGTTTCGGTACGCAGTATTTT. Its protein is CASSPRTGGFGTQYF.

This clonotype is labeled as medium-sized (0.01 to 0.1%). The V call is TRBV9, the J call TRBJ2-5; 10 bases line up with TRBD2. The CDR3 is 17 amino acids. J was trimmed by 5 bases and V by 4 bases; bases with no gene match: 14. Germline V gene data show CDR1 as SGDLS and CDR2 as YYNGEE. In DNA form, the CDR3 reads TGTGCCAGCAGCCCAAGACTAGCGGGCGGGGCCCGGGAGACCCAGTACTTC. This translates into CASSPRLAGGARETQYF.

By sample fraction, this clonotype is medium-sized. V and J are TRBV2 and TRBJ1-1; 9 bases map to TRBD1. Trimming cost V 6 bases and J 6 bases; bases outside gene matches: 8. The CDR3 contains 14 residues. Germline loops: CDR1 SNHLY, CDR2 FYNNEI. For the CDR3, the DNA is TGTGCCAGCAGCGTCAAACAGGGGGCCGCTGAAGCTTTCTTT. It yields the protein CASSVKQGAAEAFF.

The gene calls are TRBV6-5 and TRBJ1-1; D is possibly TRBD1 (5 bases). Trimming cost V 6 bases and J 7 bases, with 27 bases left between them. Germline lookup yields CDR1 MNHEY and CDR2 SVGAGI. The CDR3 sequence is 17 residues long. The CDR3 is CASSRKLLRQPSDEAFF. The CDR3 DNA reads TGTGCCAGCAGCCGAAAGCTCCTTAGACAGCCAAGCGATGAAGCTTTCTTT.

This clonotype turned up a few times. This chain links TRBV6-5 with TRBJ2-1; 7 nucleotides match TRBD1. CDR1 is MNHEY and CDR2 is SVGAGI in the germline V gene. The V and J ends lost 2 bases and 3 bases, in that order; junction bases with no gene match: 7. This CDR3 contains 16 residues. The CDR3 nucleotides read TGTGCCAGCAGTTACGGTGGGACAGCGAGCTACAATGAGCAGTTCTTC. This codes for CASSYGGTASYNEQFF.

This clonotype was detected a few times. This chain connects TRBV11-2 to TRBJ2-7; D unresolved. Germline V CDR1 and CDR2: SGHAT, FQNNGV. Trimming shortened V by 3 bases and J by 2 bases, and 14 bases separated the two germline ends. This CDR3 is 15 amino acids long. In DNA, the CDR3 is TGTGCCAGCAGCTTGGCGCTCGACTCAACCTACGAGCAGTACTTC. It codes for CASSLALDSTYEQYF.

By share of the sample, this clonotype is medium-sized. The CDR3 sequence: CAIQGDLLGEPQHF. CDR3 in DNA: TGTGCCATCCAGGGGGACCTTCTTGGCGAGCCCCAGCATTTT. V and J are TRBV10-3 and TRBJ1-5, with 7 positions matching TRBD1. With V trimmed by 8 bases and J by 8 bases, 12 bases remained unmatched. The germline CDR1 and CDR2 sequences are ENHRY and SYGVKD. There are 14 residues in the CDR3.

This clonotype is labeled as medium-sized. CDR3 in DNA: TGTGCCAGCAGCCAGGAACTGATGCTAGCGGGGGAGATCTCTGAGCAGTTCTTC. Amino acids: CASSQELMLAGEISEQFF. The rearrangement links TRBV4-2 to TRBJ2-1; 10 nucleotides line up with TRBD2. The V gene's germline CDR1 is LGHNA and CDR2 YNFKEQ. This CDR3 comprises 18 residues. The V gene end was trimmed by 3 bases and the J gene end by 9 bases; junction bases not matched to a gene: 17.